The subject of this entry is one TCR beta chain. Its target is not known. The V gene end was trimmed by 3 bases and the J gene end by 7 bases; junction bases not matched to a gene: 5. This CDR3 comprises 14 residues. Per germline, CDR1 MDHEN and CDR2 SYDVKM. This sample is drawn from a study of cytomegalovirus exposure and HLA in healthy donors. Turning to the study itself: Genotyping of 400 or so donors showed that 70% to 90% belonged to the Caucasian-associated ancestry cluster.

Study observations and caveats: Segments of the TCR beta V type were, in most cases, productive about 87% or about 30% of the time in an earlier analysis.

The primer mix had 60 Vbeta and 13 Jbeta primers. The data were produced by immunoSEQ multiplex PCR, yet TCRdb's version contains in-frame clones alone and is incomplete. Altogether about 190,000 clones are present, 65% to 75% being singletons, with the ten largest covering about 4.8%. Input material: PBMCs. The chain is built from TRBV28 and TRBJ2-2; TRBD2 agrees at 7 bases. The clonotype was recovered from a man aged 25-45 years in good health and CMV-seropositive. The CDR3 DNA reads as TGTGCCAGCAGTTTCTCGCCGGGGGGCGGGGAGCTGTTTTTT. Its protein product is CASSFSPGGGELFF.